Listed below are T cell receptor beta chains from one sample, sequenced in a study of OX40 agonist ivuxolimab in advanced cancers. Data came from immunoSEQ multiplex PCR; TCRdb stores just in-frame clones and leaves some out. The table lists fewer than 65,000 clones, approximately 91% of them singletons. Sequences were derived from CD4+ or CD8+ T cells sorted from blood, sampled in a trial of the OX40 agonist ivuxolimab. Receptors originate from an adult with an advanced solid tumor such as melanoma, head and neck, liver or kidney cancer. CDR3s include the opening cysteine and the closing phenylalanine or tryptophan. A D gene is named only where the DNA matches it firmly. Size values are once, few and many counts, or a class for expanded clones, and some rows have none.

TGTGCCAGCAGTGGGGCCGGTGCGGGGGGTTTCGATGAGCAGTTCTTC	CASSGAGAGGFDEQFF	TRBV2	TRBJ2-1	TRBD2	.
TGTGCCAGCAGCATTCCCCGGGGGGGGGACACCGGGGAGCTGTTTTTT	CASSIPRGGDTGELFF	TRBV9	TRBJ2-2	TRBD2	.
TGCAGCGTTGTAGGCTTTGACCATTCTTACAATGAGCAGTTCTTC	CSVVGFDHSYNEQFF	TRBV29-1	TRBJ2-1	.	.
TGTGCCATAGGGAGCTATGGCTACACCTTC	CAIGSYGYTF	TRBV10-3	TRBJ1-2	.	few
TGCGCCAGCAGCCTGCAGACAGGGGCCAACACAGATACGCAGTATTTT	CASSLQTGANTDTQYF	TRBV4-1	TRBJ2-3	TRBD1	.
TGTGCCAGCAGTTACTCGGCACGGGACAGTCAAGAGACCCAGTACTTC	CASSYSARDSQETQYF	TRBV6-6	TRBJ2-5	TRBD1	.
TGTGCCAGCAGTGAACAGGGGGAATCCTACGAGCAGTACTTC	CASSEQGESYEQYF	TRBV28	TRBJ2-7	TRBD1	.
TGTGCCAGCAGCTTTCCTAGACAGGGCCTCGGGGAAAATGAGCAGTTCTTC	CASSFPRQGLGENEQFF	TRBV7-9	TRBJ2-1	TRBD1	.
TGTGCCAGCAGTAATTATGGTTCACCCCTCCACTTT	CASSNYGSPLHF	TRBV28	TRBJ1-6	.	few
TGTGCCAGCTCACCCATCTTTGGAGGGGCAGCCCCTAACTATGGCTACACCTTC	CASSPIFGGAAPNYGYTF	TRBV18	TRBJ1-2	.	.
TGCGCCAGCAAGCGTTGGGATCCCTCCCTCTATAATTCACCCCTCCACTTT	CASKRWDPSLYNSPLHF	TRBV5-1	TRBJ1-6	.	.
TGTGCCAGCAGCGCCGGACTAGCGGAATATACCGGGGAGCTGTTTTTT	CASSAGLAEYTGELFF	TRBV9	TRBJ2-2	TRBD2	.
TGTGCCAGCAGGAGTCCGAGAGGTGGGGGCTACACCTTC	CASRSPRGGGYTF	TRBV9	TRBJ1-2	.	.
TGTGCCAGCAGTGACCCGACGACAGGGTGGAATGAGCAGTTCTTC	CASSDPTTGWNEQFF	TRBV6-1	TRBJ2-1	TRBD1	.
TGCGCCAGCAGCCAATGGAGGGGCAATCAGCCCCAGCATTTT	CASSQWRGNQPQHF	TRBV4-1	TRBJ1-5	.	few
TGTGCCAGCAGTGCCAGACAGACGAACACTGAAGCTTTCTTT	CASSARQTNTEAFF	TRBV6-1	TRBJ1-1	.	.
TGTGCCAGCAGTACTGTCTCAACTAATGAAAAACTGTTTTTT	CASSTVSTNEKLFF	TRBV28	TRBJ1-4	.	.
TGTGCCAGCAGCTTAGGGGGCCAGCCCCAGCATTTT	CASSLGGQPQHF	TRBV13	TRBJ1-5	.	.
TGCGCCAGCGGAAAGACAGGGAGGCACGAGCAGTACTTC	CASGKTGRHEQYF	TRBV10-1	TRBJ2-7	.	once
TGCGCCAGCAGCCACCTGACAGGAAAAGAGACCCAGTACTTC	CASSHLTGKETQYF	TRBV4-1	TRBJ2-5	.	.
TGTGCCAGCCAACTTAATCCGGGGGTTTACAATGAGCAGTTCTTC	CASQLNPGVYNEQFF	TRBV7-6	TRBJ2-1	.	.
TGTGCCAGCAGCCCCGGAGTAGCGGGATTAGTACCTGGCTACGAGCAGTACTTC	CASSPGVAGLVPGYEQYF	TRBV7-9	TRBJ2-7	TRBD2	.
TGTGCCAGCAGTTACGGAGTGACGGGGGCAGATACGCAGTATTTT	CASSYGVTGADTQYF	TRBV6-5	TRBJ2-3	.	.
TGCGCCAGCAGCCAAGATCGGATAAACACTGAAGCTTTCTTT	CASSQDRINTEAFF	TRBV4-1	TRBJ1-1	.	.
TGTGCCAGCAGCGTAGACCGGACAGTGTTTAACTATGGCTACACCTTC	CASSVDRTVFNYGYTF	TRBV7-8	TRBJ1-2	.	.
TGCGCCAGCAGCCCCGGCCTAGCGGGAGTATACGAGCAGTACTTC	CASSPGLAGVYEQYF	TRBV4-3	TRBJ2-7	TRBD2	once
TGTGCCAGCACCCTAGCAGGTAGCTCCTACAATGAGCAGTTCTTC	CASTLAGSSYNEQFF	TRBV5-4	TRBJ2-1	.	.
TGTGCCAGCAGTGAGACGTATCTCGGGAGGGCCTACAATGAGCAGTTCTTC	CASSETYLGRAYNEQFF	TRBV6-1	TRBJ2-1	TRBD2	.
TGTGCCAGCAGTGATCTACAGGGGGGCACAGATACGCAGTATTTT	CASSDLQGGTDTQYF	TRBV25-1	TRBJ2-3	TRBD1	few
TGTGCCAGCAGTCTAGACGGCTACGGAAACACCATATATTTT	CASSLDGYGNTIYF	TRBV27	TRBJ1-3	.	.
TGTGCCAGCAGCCTACAAGCGGGCCTCTACAATGAGCAGTTCTTC	CASSLQAGLYNEQFF	TRBV7-3	TRBJ2-1	.	.
TGCGCCAGCTCCCGAGCGGGGGGCTTATACAATGAGCAGTTCTTC	CASSRAGGLYNEQFF	TRBV4-1	TRBJ2-1	TRBD2	.
TGCGCCAGCAGCTTGGCCGAGACAGGGAAAGCCGGGGAGCTGTTTTTT	CASSLAETGKAGELFF	TRBV5-1	TRBJ2-2	TRBD1	.
TGTGCCAGCAGTTTATGGACGGCCGAGCATACGCAGTATTTT	CASSLWTAEHTQYF	TRBV28	TRBJ2-3	.	.
TGTGCCAGCAGCTCCGCCGGCGGGAGTCGCGAGCAGTACTTC	CASSSAGGSREQYF	TRBV7-6	TRBJ2-7	TRBD2	.
TGCGCCAGCAGCCAAGCCCGACTGGGTGAGCAGTTCTTC	CASSQARLGEQFF	TRBV4-1	TRBJ2-1	.	.
TGCAGCGTGAGCGACAGCGGAAAGGGAGAAGCTTTCTTT	CSVSDSGKGEAFF	TRBV29-1	TRBJ1-1	.	.
TGCAGCGTTTACCGACGGTTCGGAAACACCATATATTTT	CSVYRRFGNTIYF	TRBV29-1	TRBJ1-3	.	.
TGTGCCAGCAGTTTATCATCCAATGAGCAGTTCTTC	CASSLSSNEQFF	TRBV27	TRBJ2-1	.	.
TGTGCCAGCAGCCTGACAGGGGGCGTTTACGAGCAGTACTTC	CASSLTGGVYEQYF	TRBV5-4	TRBJ2-7	TRBD1	.
TGTGCCAGCAGTATAAACAGGGACCGCACCTTC	CASSINRDRTF	TRBV28	TRBJ1-2	.	once
TGTGCCAGCAGCCAGGGGGGCTATGGCTACACCTTC	CASSQGGYGYTF	TRBV27	TRBJ1-2	TRBD1	.
TGTGCCAGCAGTCCAGGGGCAACGGGCACTGAAGCTTTCTTT	CASSPGATGTEAFF	TRBV28	TRBJ1-1	.	.
TGTGCCAGCAGCTTAGGTCTAGGAGGGGTTGATCCCTACGAGCAGTACTTC	CASSLGLGGVDPYEQYF	TRBV11-2	TRBJ2-7	.	.
TGTGCCAGCAGCCCCTTCGGGGGGTCGGAACGCACAGATACGCAGTATTTT	CASSPFGGSERTDTQYF	TRBV7-2	TRBJ2-3	TRBD2	.
TGTGCCAGCAGCGGTCTAGCGATTAGCACAGATACGCAGTATTTT	CASSGLAISTDTQYF	TRBV7-9	TRBJ2-3	.	.
TGTGCCAGCAGCTACCATAGGGACGGCCCTAATGAAAAACTGTTTTTT	CASSYHRDGPNEKLFF	TRBV7-9	TRBJ1-4	.	.
TGTGCCAGCAGCTCGGACAGGGAGCAGTTCTTC	CASSSDREQFF	TRBV11-1	TRBJ2-1	TRBD1	.